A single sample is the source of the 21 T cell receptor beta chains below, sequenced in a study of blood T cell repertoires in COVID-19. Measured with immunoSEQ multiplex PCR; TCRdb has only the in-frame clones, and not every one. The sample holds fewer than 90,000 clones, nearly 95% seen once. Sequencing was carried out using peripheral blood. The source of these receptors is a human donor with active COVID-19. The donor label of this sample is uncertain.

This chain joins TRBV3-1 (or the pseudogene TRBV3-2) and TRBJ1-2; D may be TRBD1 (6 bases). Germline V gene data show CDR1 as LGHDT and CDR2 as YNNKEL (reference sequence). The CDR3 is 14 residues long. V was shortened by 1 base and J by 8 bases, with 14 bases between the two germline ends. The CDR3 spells CASSQVGGPEGYTF. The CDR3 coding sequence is TGTGCCAGCAGCCAAGTAGGGGGTCCTGAGGGCTACACCTTC.

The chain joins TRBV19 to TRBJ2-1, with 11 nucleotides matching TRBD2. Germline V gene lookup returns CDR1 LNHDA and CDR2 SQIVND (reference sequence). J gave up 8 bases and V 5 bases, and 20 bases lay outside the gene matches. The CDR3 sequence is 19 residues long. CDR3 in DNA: TGTGCCAGTAGTCGTAAGGGGACTAGCGGCATCCCGGGGACCCATGAGCAGTTCTTC. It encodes CASSRKGTSGIPGTHEQFF.

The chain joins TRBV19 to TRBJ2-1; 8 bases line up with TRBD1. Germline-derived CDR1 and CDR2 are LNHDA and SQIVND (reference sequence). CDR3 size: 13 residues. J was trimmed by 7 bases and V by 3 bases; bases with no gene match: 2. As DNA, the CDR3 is TGTGCCAGTAGTATTCAGGGGGCAAATGAGCAGTTCTTC. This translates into CASSIQGANEQFF.

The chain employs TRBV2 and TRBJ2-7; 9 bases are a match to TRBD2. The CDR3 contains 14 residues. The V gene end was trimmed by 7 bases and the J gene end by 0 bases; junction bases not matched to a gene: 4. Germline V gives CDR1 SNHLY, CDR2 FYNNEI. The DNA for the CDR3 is TGTGCCAGCACCACTAGCGGGCACTCCTACGAGCAGTACTTC. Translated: CASTTSGHSYEQYF.

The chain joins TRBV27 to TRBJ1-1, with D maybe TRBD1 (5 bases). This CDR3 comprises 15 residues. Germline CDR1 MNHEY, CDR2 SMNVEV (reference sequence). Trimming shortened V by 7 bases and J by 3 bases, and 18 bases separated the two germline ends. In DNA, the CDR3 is TGTGCCAGCAACCCTCCAGGGCTTCGCCACACTGAAGCTTTCTTT. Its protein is CASNPPGLRHTEAFF.

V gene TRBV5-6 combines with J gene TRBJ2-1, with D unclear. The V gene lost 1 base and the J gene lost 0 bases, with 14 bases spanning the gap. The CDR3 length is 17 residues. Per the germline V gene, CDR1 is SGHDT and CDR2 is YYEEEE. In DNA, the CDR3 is TGTGCCAGCAGCTTGTTACCCCCAAGCTACTCCTACAATGAGCAGTTCTTC. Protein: CASSLLPPSYSYNEQFF.

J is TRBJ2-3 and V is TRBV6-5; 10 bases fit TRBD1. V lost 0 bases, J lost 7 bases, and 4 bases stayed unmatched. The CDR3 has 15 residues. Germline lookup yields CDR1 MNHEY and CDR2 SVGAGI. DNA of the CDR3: TGTGCCAGCAGTTACTCCGGGACAGGGGAGTATACGCAGTATTTT. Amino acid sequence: CASSYSGTGEYTQYF.

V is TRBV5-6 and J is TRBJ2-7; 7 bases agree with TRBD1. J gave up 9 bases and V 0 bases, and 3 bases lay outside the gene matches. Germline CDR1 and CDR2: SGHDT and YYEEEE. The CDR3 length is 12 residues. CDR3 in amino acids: CASSLGTGGQYF. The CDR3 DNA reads TGTGCCAGCAGCTTGGGGACAGGCGGGCAGTACTTC. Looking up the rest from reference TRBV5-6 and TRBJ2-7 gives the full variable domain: DAGVTQSPTHLIKTRGQQVTLRCSPKSGHDTVSWYQQALGQGPQFIFQYYEEEERQRGNFPDRFSGHQFPNYSSELNVNALLLGDSALYLCASSLGTGGQYFGPGTRLTVT.

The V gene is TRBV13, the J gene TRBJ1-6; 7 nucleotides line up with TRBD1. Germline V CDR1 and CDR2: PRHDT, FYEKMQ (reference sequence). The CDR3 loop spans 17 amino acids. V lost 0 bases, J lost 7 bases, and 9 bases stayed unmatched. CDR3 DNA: TGTGCCAGCAGCTTAGGGAGGAGGGGGCGCGTGAATTCACCCCTCCACTTT. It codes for CASSLGRRGRVNSPLHF.

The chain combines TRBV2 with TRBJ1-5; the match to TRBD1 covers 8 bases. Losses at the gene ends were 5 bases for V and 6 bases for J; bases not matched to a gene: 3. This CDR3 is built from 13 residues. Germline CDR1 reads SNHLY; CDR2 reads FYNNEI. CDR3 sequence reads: CASSLQGVQPQHF. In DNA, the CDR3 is TGTGCCAGCAGTCTACAGGGGGTTCAGCCCCAGCATTTT.

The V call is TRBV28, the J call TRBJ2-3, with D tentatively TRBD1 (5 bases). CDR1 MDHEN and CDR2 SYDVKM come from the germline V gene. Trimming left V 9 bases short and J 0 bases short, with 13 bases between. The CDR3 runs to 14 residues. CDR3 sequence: CASKRTFSTDTQYF. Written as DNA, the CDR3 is TGTGCCAGTAAAAGGACATTTAGCACAGATACGCAGTATTTT.

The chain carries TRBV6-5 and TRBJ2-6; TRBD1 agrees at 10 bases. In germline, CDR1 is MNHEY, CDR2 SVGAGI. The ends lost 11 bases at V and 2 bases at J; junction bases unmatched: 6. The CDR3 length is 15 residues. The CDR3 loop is CAGGTGAAGANVLTF. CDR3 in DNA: TGTGCCGGGGGGACAGGGGCGGCTGGGGCCAACGTCCTGACTTTC.

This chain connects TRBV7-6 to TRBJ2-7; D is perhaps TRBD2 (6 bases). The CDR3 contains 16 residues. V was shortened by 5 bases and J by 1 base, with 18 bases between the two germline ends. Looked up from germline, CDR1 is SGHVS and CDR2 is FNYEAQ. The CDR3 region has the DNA TGTGCCAGCAGCGGACCCTGGGGCGGGACTTCCTACGAGCAGTACTTC. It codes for CASSGPWGGTSYEQYF.

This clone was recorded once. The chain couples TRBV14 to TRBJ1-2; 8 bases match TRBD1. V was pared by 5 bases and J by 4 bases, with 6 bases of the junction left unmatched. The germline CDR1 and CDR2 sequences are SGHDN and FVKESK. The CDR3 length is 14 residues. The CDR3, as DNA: TGTGCCAGCAGCGCCGGGACAGGTCCCTATGGCTACACCTTC. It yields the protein CASSAGTGPYGYTF. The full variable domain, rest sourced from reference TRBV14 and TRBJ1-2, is EAGVTQFPSHSVIEKGQTVTLRCDPISGHDNLYWYRRVMGKEIKFLLHFVKESKQDESGMPNNRFLAERTGGTYSTLKVQPAELEDSGVYFCASSAGTGPYGYTFGSGTRLTVV.

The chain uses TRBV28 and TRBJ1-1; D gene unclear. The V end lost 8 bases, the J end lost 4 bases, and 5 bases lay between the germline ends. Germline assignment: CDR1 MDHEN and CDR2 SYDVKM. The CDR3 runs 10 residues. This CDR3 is CASGLTEAFF. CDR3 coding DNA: TGTGCCAGCGGCCTCACTGAAGCTTTCTTT.

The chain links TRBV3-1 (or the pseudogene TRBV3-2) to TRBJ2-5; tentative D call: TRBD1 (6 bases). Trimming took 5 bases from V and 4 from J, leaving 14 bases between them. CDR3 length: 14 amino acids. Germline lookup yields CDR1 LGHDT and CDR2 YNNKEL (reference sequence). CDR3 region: CASSTMGAGETQYF. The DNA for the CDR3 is TGTGCCAGCAGCACGATGGGGGCGGGAGAGACCCAGTACTTC.

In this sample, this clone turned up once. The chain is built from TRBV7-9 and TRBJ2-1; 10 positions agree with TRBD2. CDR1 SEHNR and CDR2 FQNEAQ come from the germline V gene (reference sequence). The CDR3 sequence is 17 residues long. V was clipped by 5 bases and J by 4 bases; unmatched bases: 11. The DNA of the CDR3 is TGTGCCAGCAGCCAACGACAAGTAGCGGGAGGTTACAATGAGCAGTTCTTC. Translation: CASSQRQVAGGYNEQFF.

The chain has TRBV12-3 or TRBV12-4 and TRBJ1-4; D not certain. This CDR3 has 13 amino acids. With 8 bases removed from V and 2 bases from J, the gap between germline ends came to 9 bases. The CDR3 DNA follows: TGTGCCAGCGTGACTGGGACTAATGAAAAACTGTTTTTT. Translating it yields CASVTGTNEKLFF.

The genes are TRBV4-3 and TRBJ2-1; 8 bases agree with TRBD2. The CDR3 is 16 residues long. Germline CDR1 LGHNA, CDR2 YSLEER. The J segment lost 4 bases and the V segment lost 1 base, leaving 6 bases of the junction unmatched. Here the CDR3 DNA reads TGCGCCAGCAGCCAAGTAAGGCCGGGAGGGTACAATGAGCAGTTCTTC. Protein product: CASSQVRPGGYNEQFF.

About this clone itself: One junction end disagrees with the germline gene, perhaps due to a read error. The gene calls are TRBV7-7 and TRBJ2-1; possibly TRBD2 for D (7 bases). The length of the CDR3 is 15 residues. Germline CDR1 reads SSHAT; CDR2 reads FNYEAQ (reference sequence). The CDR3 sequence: CASSWRAGGPNEQFF. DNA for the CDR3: TGTGCTAGCAGCTGGCGAGCCGGGGGGCCCAATGAGCAGTTCTTC.

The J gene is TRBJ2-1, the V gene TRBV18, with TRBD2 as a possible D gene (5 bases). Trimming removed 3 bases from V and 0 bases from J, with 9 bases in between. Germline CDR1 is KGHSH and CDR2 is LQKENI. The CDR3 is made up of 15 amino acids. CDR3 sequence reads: CASSPIEGSYNEQFF. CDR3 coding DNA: TGTGCCAGCTCACCTATTGAGGGCTCCTACAATGAGCAGTTCTTC.